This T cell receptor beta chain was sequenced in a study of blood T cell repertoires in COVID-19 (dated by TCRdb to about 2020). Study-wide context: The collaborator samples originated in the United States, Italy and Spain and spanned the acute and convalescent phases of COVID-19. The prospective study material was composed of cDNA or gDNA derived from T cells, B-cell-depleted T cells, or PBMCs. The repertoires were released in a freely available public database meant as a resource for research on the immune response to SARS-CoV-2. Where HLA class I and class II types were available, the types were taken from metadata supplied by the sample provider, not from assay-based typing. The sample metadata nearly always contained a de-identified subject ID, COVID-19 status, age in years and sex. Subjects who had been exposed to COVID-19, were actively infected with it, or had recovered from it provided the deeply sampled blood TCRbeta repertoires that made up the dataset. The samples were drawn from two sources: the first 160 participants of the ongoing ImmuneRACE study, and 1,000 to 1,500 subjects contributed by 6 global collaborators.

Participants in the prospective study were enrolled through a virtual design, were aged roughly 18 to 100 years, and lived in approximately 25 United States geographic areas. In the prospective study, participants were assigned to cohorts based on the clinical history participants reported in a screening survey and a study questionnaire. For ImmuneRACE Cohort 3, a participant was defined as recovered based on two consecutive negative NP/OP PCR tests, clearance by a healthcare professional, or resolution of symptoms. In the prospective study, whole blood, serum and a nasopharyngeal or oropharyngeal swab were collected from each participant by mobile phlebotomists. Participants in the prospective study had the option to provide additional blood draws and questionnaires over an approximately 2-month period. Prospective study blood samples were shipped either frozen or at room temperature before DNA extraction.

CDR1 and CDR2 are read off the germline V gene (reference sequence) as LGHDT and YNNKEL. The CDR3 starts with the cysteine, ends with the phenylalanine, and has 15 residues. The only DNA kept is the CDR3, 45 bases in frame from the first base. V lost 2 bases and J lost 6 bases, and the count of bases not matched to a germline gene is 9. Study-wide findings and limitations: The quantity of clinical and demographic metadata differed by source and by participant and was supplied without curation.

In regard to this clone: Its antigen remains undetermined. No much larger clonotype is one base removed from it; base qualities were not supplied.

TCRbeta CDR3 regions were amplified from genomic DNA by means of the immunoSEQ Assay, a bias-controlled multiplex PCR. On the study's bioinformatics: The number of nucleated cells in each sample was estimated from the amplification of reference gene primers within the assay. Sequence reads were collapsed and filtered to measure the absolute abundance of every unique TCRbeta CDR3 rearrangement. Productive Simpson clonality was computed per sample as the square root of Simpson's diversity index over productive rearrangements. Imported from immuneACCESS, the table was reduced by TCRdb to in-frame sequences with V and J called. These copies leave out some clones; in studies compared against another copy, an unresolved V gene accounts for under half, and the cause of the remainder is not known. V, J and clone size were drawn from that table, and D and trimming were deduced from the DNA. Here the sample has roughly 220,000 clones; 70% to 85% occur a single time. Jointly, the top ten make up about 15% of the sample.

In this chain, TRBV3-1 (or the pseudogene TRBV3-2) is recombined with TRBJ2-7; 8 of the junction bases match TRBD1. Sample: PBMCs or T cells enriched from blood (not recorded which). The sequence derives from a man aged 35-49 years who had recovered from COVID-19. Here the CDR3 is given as CASSQPQGAGSEQYF. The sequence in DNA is TGTGCCAGCAGCCAACCCCAGGGGGCGGGTAGCGAGCAGTACTTC.